The 22 T cell receptor beta chains presented below share a single source sample, sequenced in a study of CD8 T cells in Susac syndrome. Random hexamers were used to reverse transcribe the RNA input (about 0.5 to 1 ug). TCRdb passed the immunoSEQ multiplex PCR reads through MiXCR, listing each CDR3 protein once. This sample has 150,000 to 200,000 distinct CDR3 sequences, with about 91% found just once. Sequenced: CD4+ T cells from PBMCs. These receptor sequences come from a human donor with Susac syndrome.

V is TRBV4-1 and J is TRBJ1-4; D is unresolved. V shed 5 bases and J shed 6 bases, with 19 bases lying between them. The CDR3 is made up of 16 amino acids. Germline V CDR1 and CDR2: MGHRA, YSYEKL. The CDR3 loop reads CASSFVVGQVDEKLFF. The CDR3 coding sequence is TGCGCCAGCAGCTTTGTAGTCGGGCAGGTCGATGAAAAACTGTTTTTT.

The V gene is TRBV28, the J gene TRBJ2-3; 7 bases agree with TRBD1. CDR1 is MDHEN and CDR2 is SYDVKM in the germline V gene. The J segment lost 2 bases and the V segment lost 5 bases, leaving 4 bases of the junction unmatched. There are 14 residues in the CDR3. CDR3 sequence reads: CASSLGTVTDTQYF. DNA of the CDR3: TGTGCCAGCAGTCTCGGGACAGTCACAGATACGCAGTATTTT.

This rearrangement joins TRBV9 to TRBJ2-3; D is ambiguous. Germline V gives CDR1 SGDLS, CDR2 YYNGEE. V was pared by 4 bases and J by 5 bases, with 14 bases between. The CDR3 has 14 amino acids. CDR3 region: CASSPPGKEDTQYF. In DNA form, the CDR3 reads TGTGCCAGCAGCCCTCCTGGGAAGGAAGATACGCAGTATTTT.

CDR3 sequence (DNA): TGTGCCAGCAGCCAAGATACTAGCGGAAATACGCAGTATTTT. Residues: CASSQDTSGNTQYF. J is TRBJ2-3 and V is TRBV3-1, with 8 nucleotides matching TRBD2. V dropped 0 bases and J dropped 7; count of bases not matched to a gene: 3. The CDR3 length is 14 residues. Germline V gene lookup returns CDR1 LGHDT and CDR2 YNNKEL (reference sequence).

The chain employs TRBV5-4 and TRBJ2-2, with a weak D call TRBD2 (5 bases). In germline, CDR1 is SGHNT, CDR2 YYREEE (reference sequence). CDR3 length: 15 amino acids. V dropped 0 bases and J dropped 6 bases, with 12 bases sitting between them. CDR3 nucleotides: TGTGCCAGCAGCTTGGACCCGACTAATCCCGGGGAGCTGTTTTTT. Amino acid sequence: CASSLDPTNPGELFF.

The CDR3 nucleotides are TGTGCCAGTAGGTTGGTATGGGGTTACAATCAGCCCCAGCATTTT. Translated: CASRLVWGYNQPQHF. The chain links TRBV19 to TRBJ1-5; D not resolved. The germline V and J ends were trimmed by 6 bases and 3 bases, with 15 bases remaining between them. The CDR3 runs to 15 residues. Looked up from germline, CDR1 is LNHDA and CDR2 is SQIVND (reference sequence).

The chain links TRBV7-6 to TRBJ2-5, with a possible D match to TRBD2 (6 bases). The CDR3 has 15 residues. Trimming took off 1 base at V and 5 bases at J, with 14 bases between the two ends. Germline lookup yields CDR1 SGHVS and CDR2 FNYEAQ. The CDR3 DNA reads TGTGCCAGCAGCTTAGGGACCCACGGGAGTGAGACCCAGTACTTC. The encoded protein is CASSLGTHGSETQYF. Variable domain in full (rest from reference TRBV7-6 and TRBJ2-5): GAGVSQSPRYKVTKRGQDVALRCDPISGHVSLYWYRQALGQGPEFLTYFNYEAQQDKSGLPNDRFSAERPEGSISTLTIQRTEQRDSAMYRCASSLGTHGSETQYFGPGTRLLVL.

The rearrangement links TRBV2 to TRBJ2-3, with 8 nucleotides matching TRBD2. Germline CDR1 is SNHLY and CDR2 is FYNNEI. The trim removed 8 bases at V and 0 bases at J, leaving 4 bases unmatched. The CDR3 loop spans 14 amino acids. The CDR3 sequence is CASAGGISTDTQYF. As DNA, the CDR3 is TGTGCCAGCGCGGGGGGCATTAGCACAGATACGCAGTATTTT.

This clonotype was observed a single time. This rearrangement joins TRBV25-1 to TRBJ1-1, with D perhaps matching TRBD1 (6 bases). This CDR3 has 15 amino acids. Germline values: CDR1 MGHDK, CDR2 SYGVNS. The V end was cut by 6 bases, the J end by 1 base, with 15 bases between. As DNA, the CDR3 is TGTGCCAGCAGACCGAGGGGGGGGAGGAACACTGAAGCTTTCTTT. Translation gives CASRPRGGRNTEAFF.

The V and J genes are TRBV27 and TRBJ1-2; no clear D gene. The CDR3 length is 13 residues. Germline V gene data show CDR1 as MNHEY and CDR2 as SMNVEV (reference sequence). Trimming took off 4 bases at V and 4 bases at J, with 10 bases between the two ends. The CDR3 loop reads CASSSDQSYGYTF. CDR3 DNA sequence: TGTGCCAGCAGTTCCGACCAGAGCTATGGCTACACCTTC.

The J gene is TRBJ2-3, the V gene TRBV6-5; TRBD2 agrees at 12 bases. In germline, CDR1 is MNHEY, CDR2 SVGAGI. The J segment lost 7 bases and the V segment lost 10 bases, leaving 6 bases of the junction unmatched. The CDR3 is made up of 13 amino acids. CDR3 region: CATKTSGGHTQYF. In DNA form, the CDR3 reads TGTGCCACCAAAACTAGCGGGGGGCATACGCAGTATTTT.

The chain employs TRBV30 and TRBJ1-1, with 9 bases aligning to TRBD1. This CDR3 spans 13 amino acids. Germline CDR1 is GTSNPN and CDR2 is SVGIG (reference sequence). V was pared by 4 bases and J by 5 bases, with 5 bases of the junction left unmatched. The chain's CDR3 is CAWNRDRATEAFF. DNA of the CDR3: TGTGCCTGGAATCGGGACAGGGCAACTGAAGCTTTCTTT. Full variable domain (outside the CDR3, taken from reference TRBV30 and TRBJ1-1): SQTIHQWPATLVQPVGSPLSLECTVEGTSNPNLYWYRQAAGRGLQLLFYSVGIGQISSEVPQNLSASRPQDRQFILSSKKLLLSDSGFYLCAWNRDRATEAFFGQGTRLTVV.

This chain uses TRBV28 with TRBJ2-5, with 8 nucleotides matching TRBD2. The CDR3 totals 14 residues. CDR1 and CDR2 from the germline V gene are MDHEN and SYDVKM. V was clipped by 5 bases and J by 5 bases; unmatched bases: 7. CDR3 sequence (DNA): TGTGCCAGCAGTGCGACTAGCGAGAGTGAGACCCAGTACTTC. Protein product: CASSATSESETQYF.

This chain joins TRBV3-1 and TRBJ2-2; D is undetermined. Germline V gene sequence: CDR1 LGHDT, CDR2 YNNKEL (reference sequence). Trimming stripped 7 bases from V and 4 bases from J, with 22 bases between. This CDR3 has 17 residues. Here the CDR3 DNA reads TGTGCCAGCACCCCTCAGACCGACCCAAGACCCACCGGGGAGCTGTTTTTT. Translated: CASTPQTDPRPTGELFF.

The chain has TRBV7-9 and TRBJ1-5; TRBD1 aligns across 11 bases. CDR1 and CDR2 (germline): SEHNR, FQNEAQ (reference sequence). V gave up 5 bases and J gave up 8 bases; unmatched junction bases: 8. This CDR3 spans 15 amino acids. CDR3 region: CASSPGQGAVEPQHF. The CDR3 DNA follows: TGTGCCAGCAGCCCAGGACAGGGGGCAGTTGAGCCCCAGCATTTT. Full variable domain (missing parts from reference TRBV7-9 and TRBJ1-5): DTGVSQNPRHKITKRGQNVTFRCDPISEHNRLYWYRQTLGQGPEFLTYFQNEAQLEKSRLLSDRFSAERPKGSFSTLEIQRTEQGDSAMYLCASSPGQGAVEPQHFGDGTRLSIL.

Here the CDR3 reads CASSPRDPPYEQYF. In DNA form, the CDR3 reads TGTGCCAGCTCACCGAGGGATCCACCCTACGAGCAGTACTTC. The genes are TRBV18 and TRBJ2-7; a possible D gene is TRBD2 (5 bases). CDR1 is KGHSH, CDR2 LQKENI, per germline. The V end was cut by 3 bases, the J end by 2 bases, with 11 bases between. The CDR3 is 14 residues long.

The rearrangement joins TRBV10-3 to TRBJ2-3; perhaps TRBD2 as D (6 bases). The CDR3 length is 12 residues. Germline CDR1 ENHRY, CDR2 SYGVKD. Trimming removed 2 bases from V and 7 bases from J, with 7 bases in between. The CDR3 reads CAISETSNTQYF. CDR3 nucleotides: TGTGCCATCAGTGAGACTAGCAATACGCAGTATTTT.

The chain carries TRBV6-5 and TRBJ1-2; 8 positions agree with TRBD1. After removal of 6 bases from V and 2 bases from J, the junction contained 2 bases not matched to a gene. This CDR3 has 13 amino acids. Germline CDR1 reads MNHEY; CDR2 reads SVGAGI. The CDR3 sequence is CASRRDRNYGYTF. In DNA form, the CDR3 reads TGTGCCAGCAGAAGGGACAGGAACTATGGCTACACCTTC.

The chain employs TRBV5-1 and TRBJ2-5; no clear D. Trimming shortened V by 3 bases and J by 1 base, and 4 bases separated the two germline ends. Germline CDR1 and CDR2: SGHRS and YFSETQ. The CDR3 is made up of 12 amino acids. CDR3: CASSSAQETQYF. The CDR3 nucleotides read TGCGCCAGCAGCTCTGCCCAAGAGACCCAGTACTTC.

This clonotype was observed once. The gene calls are TRBV12-3 or TRBV12-4 and TRBJ1-1; the D gene is possibly TRBD1 (5 bases). This CDR3 has 17 residues. With 8 bases removed from V and 4 bases from J, the gap between germline ends came to 26 bases. CDR3 loop: CASQQSLLGGWGTEAFF. The CDR3 DNA reads TGTGCCAGCCAGCAGTCCCTCCTTGGGGGTTGGGGCACTGAAGCTTTCTTT.

The rearrangement joins TRBV21-1 to TRBJ2-6. TRBV21-1 is a pseudogene locus. The CDR3 runs 17 residues. CDR3 DNA sequence: TGTGCCAGCAGCAAAGGGCACAGCAGCTCTGGGGCCAACGTCCTGACTTTC. This gives the protein CASSKGHSSSGANVLTF.

This clonotype was seen just once. V and J are TRBV5-1 and TRBJ2-2; D gene unclear. The V gene lost 2 bases and the J gene lost 0 bases, with 5 bases spanning the gap. Looked up from germline, CDR1 is SGHRS and CDR2 is YFSETQ. This CDR3 has 14 residues. CDR3 sequence (DNA): TGCGCCAGCAGCTTAACGACGAACACCGGGGAGCTGTTTTTT. It codes for CASSLTTNTGELFF.